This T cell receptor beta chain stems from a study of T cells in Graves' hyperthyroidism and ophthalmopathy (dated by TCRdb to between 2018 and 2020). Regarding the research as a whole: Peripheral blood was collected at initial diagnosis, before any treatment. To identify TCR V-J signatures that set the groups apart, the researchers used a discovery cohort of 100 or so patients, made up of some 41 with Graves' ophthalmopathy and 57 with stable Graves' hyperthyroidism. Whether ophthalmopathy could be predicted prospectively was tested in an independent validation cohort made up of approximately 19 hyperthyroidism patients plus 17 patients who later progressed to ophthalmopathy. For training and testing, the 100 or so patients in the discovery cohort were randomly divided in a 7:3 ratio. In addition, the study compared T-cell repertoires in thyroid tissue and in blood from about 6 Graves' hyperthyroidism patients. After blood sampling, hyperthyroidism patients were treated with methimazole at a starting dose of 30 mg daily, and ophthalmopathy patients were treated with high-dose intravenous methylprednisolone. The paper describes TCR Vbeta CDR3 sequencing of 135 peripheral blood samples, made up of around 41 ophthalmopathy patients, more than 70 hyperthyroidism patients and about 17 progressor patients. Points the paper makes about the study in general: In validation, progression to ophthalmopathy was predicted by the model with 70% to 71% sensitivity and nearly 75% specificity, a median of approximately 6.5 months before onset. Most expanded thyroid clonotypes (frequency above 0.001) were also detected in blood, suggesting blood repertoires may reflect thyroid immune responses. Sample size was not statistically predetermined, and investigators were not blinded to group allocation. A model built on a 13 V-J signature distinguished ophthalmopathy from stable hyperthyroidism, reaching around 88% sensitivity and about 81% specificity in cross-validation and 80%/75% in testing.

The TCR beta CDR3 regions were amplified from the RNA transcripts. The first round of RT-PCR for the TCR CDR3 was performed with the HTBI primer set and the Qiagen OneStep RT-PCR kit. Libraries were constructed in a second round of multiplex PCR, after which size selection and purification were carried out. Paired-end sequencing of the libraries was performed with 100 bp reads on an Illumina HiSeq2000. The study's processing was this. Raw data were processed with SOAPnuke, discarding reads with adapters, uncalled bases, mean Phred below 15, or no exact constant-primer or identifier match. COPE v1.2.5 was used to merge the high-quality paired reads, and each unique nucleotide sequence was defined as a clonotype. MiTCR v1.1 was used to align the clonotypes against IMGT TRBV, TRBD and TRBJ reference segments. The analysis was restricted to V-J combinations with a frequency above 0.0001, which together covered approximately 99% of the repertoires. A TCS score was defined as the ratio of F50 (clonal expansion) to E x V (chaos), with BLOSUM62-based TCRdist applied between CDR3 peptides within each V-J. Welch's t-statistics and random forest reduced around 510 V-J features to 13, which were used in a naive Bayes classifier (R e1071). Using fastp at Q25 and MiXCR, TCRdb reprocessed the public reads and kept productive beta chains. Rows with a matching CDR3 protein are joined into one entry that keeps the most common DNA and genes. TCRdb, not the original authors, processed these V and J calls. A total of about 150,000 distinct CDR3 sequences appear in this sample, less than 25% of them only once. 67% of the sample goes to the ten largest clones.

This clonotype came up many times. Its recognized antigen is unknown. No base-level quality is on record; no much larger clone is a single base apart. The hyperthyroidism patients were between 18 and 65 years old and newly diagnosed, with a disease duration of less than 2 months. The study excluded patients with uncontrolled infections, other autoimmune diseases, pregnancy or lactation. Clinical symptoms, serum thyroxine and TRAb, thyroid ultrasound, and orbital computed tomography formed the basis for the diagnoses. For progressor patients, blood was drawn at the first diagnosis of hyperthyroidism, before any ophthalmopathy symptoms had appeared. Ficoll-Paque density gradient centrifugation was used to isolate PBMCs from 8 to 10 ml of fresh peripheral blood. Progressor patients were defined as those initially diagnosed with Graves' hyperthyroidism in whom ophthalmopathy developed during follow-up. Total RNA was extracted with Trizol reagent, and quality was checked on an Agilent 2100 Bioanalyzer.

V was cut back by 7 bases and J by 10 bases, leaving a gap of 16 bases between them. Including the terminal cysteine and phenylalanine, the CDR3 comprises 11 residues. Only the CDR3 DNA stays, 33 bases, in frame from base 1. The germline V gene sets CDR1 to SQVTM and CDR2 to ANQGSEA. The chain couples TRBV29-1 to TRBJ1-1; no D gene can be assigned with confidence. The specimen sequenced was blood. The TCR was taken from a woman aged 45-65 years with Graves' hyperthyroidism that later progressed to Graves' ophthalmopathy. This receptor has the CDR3 CSATTAGGAFF. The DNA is TGCAGCGCTACCACCGCTGGCGGAGCTTTCTTT.